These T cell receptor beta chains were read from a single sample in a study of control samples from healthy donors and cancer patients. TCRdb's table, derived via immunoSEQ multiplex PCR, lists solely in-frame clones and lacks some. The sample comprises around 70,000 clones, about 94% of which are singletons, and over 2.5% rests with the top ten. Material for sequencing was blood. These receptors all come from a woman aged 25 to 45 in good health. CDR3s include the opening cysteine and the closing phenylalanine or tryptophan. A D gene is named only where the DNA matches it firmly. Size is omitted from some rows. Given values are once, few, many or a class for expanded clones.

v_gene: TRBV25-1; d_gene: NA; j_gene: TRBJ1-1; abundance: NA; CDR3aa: CASSGARGPMNTEAFF; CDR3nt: TGTGCCAGCAGTGGGGCGAGGGGCCCCATGAACACTGAAGCTTTCTTT
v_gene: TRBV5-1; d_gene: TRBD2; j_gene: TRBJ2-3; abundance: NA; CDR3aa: CASSLGASGGNTQYF; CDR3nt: TGCGCCAGCAGCTTGGGAGCTAGCGGGGGTAATACGCAGTATTTT
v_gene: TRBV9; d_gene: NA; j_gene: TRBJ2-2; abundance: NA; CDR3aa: CASSGSLAEATGELFF; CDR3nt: TGTGCCAGCAGCGGGTCACTAGCCGAAGCAACCGGGGAGCTGTTTTTT
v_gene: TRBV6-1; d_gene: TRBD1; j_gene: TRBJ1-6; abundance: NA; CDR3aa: CASSETGVAPLHF; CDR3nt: TGTGCCAGCAGTGAAACAGGGGTAGCACCCCTCCACTTT
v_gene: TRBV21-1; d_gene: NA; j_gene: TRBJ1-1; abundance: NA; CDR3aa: CASSPRRAAGARRNTEAFF; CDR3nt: TGTGCCAGCAGCCCCCGGAGGGCGGCCGGTGCGCGAAGGAACACTGAAGCTTTCTTT
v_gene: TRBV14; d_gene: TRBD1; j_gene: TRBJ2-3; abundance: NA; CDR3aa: CASSQWTGDGSDTQYF; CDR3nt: TGTGCCAGCAGCCAATGGACAGGGGATGGATCAGATACGCAGTATTTT
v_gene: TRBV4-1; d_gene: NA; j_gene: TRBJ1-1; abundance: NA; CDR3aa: CASSRLDSEAFF; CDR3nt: TGCGCCAGCAGCCGATTGGACAGTGAAGCTTTCTTT
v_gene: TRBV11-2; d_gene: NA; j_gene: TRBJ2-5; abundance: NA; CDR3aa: CASRHRETQYF; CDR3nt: TGTGCCAGCAGGCACAGAGAGACCCAGTACTTC
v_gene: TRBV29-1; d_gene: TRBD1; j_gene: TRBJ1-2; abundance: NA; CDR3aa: CSVEGTGGDYGYTF; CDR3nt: TGCAGCGTTGAAGGGACAGGGGGCGACTATGGCTACACCTTC
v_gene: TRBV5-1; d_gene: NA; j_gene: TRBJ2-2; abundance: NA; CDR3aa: CASSLAVNTNTGELFF; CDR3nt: TGCGCCAGCAGCTTGGCAGTAAACACGAACACCGGGGAGCTGTTTTTT
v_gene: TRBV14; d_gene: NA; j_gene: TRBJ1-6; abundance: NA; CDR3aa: CASSQDLYSPLHF; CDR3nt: TGTGCCAGCAGCCAAGATTTGTATTCACCCCTCCACTTT
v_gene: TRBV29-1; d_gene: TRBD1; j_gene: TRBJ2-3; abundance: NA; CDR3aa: CSVAQQGGGTDTQYF; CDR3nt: TGCAGCGTCGCCCAACAGGGGGGAGGCACAGATACGCAGTATTTT
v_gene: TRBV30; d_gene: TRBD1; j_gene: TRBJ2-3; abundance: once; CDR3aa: CAWSGTGGVADTQYF; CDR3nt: TGTGCCTGGAGTGGAACAGGGGGCGTCGCAGATACGCAGTATTTT
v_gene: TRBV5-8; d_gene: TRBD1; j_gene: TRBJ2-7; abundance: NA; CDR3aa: CASDPFSTGREQYF; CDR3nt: TGTGCCAGCGACCCATTCTCGACAGGGCGCGAGCAGTACTTC
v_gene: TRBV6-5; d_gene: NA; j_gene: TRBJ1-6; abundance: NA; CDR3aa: CASTSGTGDNSPLHF; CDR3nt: TGTGCCAGCACTTCAGGGACGGGGGATAATTCACCCCTCCACTTT
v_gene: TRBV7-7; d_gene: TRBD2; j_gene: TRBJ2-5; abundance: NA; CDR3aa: CASSLGGGAGETQYF; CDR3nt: TGTGCTAGCAGCTTGGGCGGGGGGGCCGGTGAGACCCAGTACTTC
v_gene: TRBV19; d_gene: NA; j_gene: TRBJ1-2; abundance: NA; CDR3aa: CASSPYVGGNLVGYTF; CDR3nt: TGTGCCAGTAGCCCTTACGTTGGGGGAAACCTTGTTGGCTACACCTTC
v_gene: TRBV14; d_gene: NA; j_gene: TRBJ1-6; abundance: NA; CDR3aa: CASSPLTGLNSPLHF; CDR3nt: TGTGCCAGCAGCCCCCTCACAGGGCTGAATTCACCCCTCCACTTT
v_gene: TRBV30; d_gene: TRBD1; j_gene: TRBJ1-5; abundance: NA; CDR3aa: CAWAGTGGNQPQHF; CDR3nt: TGTGCCTGGGCCGGGACAGGGGGCAATCAGCCCCAGCATTTT
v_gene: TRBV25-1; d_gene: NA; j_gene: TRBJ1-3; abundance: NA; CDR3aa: CASSESFSGNTIYF; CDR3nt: TGTGCCAGCAGTGAATCCTTCTCTGGAAACACCATATATTTT
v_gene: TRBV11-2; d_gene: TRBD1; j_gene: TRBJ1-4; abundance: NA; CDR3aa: CASSSAGTGGEKLFF; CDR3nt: TGTGCCAGCAGCTCCGCCGGGACAGGGGGAGAAAAACTGTTTTTT
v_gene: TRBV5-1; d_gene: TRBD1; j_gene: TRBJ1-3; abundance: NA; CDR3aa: CASSLNGDRGRGNTIYF; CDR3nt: TGCGCCAGCAGCTTGAACGGGGACAGGGGGCGCGGAAACACCATATATTTT
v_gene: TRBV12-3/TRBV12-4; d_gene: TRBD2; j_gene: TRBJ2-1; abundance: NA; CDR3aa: CASRRGGYNEQFF; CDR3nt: TGTGCCAGCAGACGGGGGGGATACAATGAGCAGTTCTTC
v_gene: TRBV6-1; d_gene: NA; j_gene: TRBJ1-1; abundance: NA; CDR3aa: CASSERGRGPEAFF; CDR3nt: TGTGCCAGCAGTGAACGTGGACGTGGCCCTGAAGCTTTCTTT
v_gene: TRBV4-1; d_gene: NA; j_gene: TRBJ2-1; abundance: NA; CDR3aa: CASSQDALGNEQFF; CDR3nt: TGCGCCAGCAGCCAAGATGCCCTAGGCAATGAGCAGTTCTTC
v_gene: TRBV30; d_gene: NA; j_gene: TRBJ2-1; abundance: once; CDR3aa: CAWSRTGGNYNEQFF; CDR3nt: TGTGCCTGGAGTAGGACCGGGGGAAATTACAATGAGCAGTTCTTC
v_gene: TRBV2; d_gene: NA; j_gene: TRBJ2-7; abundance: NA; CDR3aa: CATSAGSYEQYF; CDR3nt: TGTGCCACGTCAGCAGGATCGTACGAGCAGTACTTC
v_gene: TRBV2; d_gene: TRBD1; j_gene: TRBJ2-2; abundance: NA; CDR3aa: CASFWDSDTGELFF; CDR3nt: TGTGCCAGCTTCTGGGACAGTGACACCGGGGAGCTGTTTTTT
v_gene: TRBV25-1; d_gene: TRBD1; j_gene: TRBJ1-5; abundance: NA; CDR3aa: CASRSGQEEQPQHF; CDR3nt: TGTGCCAGCAGGTCGGGACAGGAGGAACAGCCCCAGCATTTT
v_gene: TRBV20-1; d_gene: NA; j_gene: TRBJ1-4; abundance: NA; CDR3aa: CSASGAAGTNEKLFF; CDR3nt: TGCAGTGCTAGTGGGGCAGCAGGCACTAATGAAAAACTGTTTTTT
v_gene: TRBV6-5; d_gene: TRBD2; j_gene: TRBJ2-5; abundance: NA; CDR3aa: CASSSFGGEVETQYF; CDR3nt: TGTGCCAGCAGTTCCTTCGGGGGGGAGGTAGAGACCCAGTACTTC
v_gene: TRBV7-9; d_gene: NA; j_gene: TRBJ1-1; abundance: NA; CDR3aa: CASSLVRQMNTEAFF; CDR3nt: TGTGCCAGCAGCTTAGTGAGACAAATGAACACTGAAGCTTTCTTT
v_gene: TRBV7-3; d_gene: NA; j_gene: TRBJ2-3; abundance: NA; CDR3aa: CASSPKRLGTDTQYF; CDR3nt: TGTGCCAGCAGCCCTAAGCGACTAGGCACAGATACGCAGTATTTT
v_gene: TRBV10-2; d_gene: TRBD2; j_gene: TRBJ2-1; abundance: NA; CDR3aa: CASKRGGSNEQFF; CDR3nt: TGCGCCAGCAAGCGGGGGGGCTCCAATGAGCAGTTCTTC
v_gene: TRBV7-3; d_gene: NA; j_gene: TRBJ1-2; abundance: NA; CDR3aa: CASSLDGGDYTF; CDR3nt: TGTGCCAGCAGCCTGGACGGAGGGGACTACACCTTC
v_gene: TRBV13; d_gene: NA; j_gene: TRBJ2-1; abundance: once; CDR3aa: CASSTSVGGSSYNEQFF; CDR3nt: TGTGCCAGCAGCACATCGGTAGGAGGGAGCTCCTACAATGAGCAGTTCTTC
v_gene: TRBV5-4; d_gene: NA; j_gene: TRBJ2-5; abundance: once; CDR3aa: CASSLATGGAETQYF; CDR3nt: TGTGCCAGCAGCTTGGCAACAGGGGGGGCAGAGACCCAGTACTTC
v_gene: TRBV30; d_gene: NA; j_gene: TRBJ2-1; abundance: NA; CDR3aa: CAWVRMGYGGRHNEQFF; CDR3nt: TGTGCCTGGGTCCGGATGGGGTACGGTGGCAGGCACAATGAGCAGTTCTTC
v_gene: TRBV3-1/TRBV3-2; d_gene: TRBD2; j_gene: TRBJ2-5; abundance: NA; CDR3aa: CASSQGSPWLASGGLETQYF; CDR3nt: TGTGCCAGCAGCCAAGGATCCCCTTGGTTGGCTAGCGGGGGGTTGGAGACCCAGTACTTC
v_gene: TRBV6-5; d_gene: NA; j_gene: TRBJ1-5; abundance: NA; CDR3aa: CATSGQSNQPQHF; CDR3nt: TGTGCCACCAGCGGACAGTCAAATCAGCCCCAGCATTTT
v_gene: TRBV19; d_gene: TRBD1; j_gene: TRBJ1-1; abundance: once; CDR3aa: CASSIGQGDTEAFF; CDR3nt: TGTGCCAGTAGTATCGGACAGGGCGACACTGAAGCTTTCTTT
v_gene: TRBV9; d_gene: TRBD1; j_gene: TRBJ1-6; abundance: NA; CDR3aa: CASSATTGESPLHF; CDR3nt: TGTGCCAGCAGCGCAACGACAGGGGAATCACCCCTCCACTTT
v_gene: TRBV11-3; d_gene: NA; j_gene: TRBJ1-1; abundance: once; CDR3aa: CASSLGFDVRAFF; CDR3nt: TGTGCCAGCAGCTTAGGGTTTGACGTTAGGGCTTTCTTT
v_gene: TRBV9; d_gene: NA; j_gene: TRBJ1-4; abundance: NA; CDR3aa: CASSPLAYPTNEKLFF; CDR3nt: TGTGCCAGCAGCCCCCTTGCCTACCCAACTAATGAAAAACTGTTTTTT
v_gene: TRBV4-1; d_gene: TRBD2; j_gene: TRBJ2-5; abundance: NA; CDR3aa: CASSQGLAGRKETQYF; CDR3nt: TGCGCCAGCAGCCAAGGACTAGCGGGGAGGAAAGAGACCCAGTACTTC
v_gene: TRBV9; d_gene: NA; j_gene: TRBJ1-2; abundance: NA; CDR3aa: CASSFRVETVDYGYTF; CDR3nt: TGTGCCAGCAGCTTCAGGGTAGAGACTGTTGACTATGGCTACACCTTC